Listed below are T cell receptor beta chains from one sample, sequenced in a study of blood T cell repertoires in COVID-19. Measured with immunoSEQ multiplex PCR; TCRdb has only the in-frame clones, and not every one. In the table there are approximately 450,000 clones, around 89% of which are singletons. Specimen: peripheral blood. The receptor set was obtained from a woman between 25 and 40 years old with acute or convalescent COVID-19. Both conserved end residues are part of each CDR3. The D gene is left open where the match is weak. The listing skips clone size in some rows; elsewhere it reads once, few, many or a size class.

cdr3_aa: CSARGLNEQFF
cdr3_nt: TGCAGTGCTAGGGGCCTAAATGAGCAGTTCTTC
j_call: TRBJ2-1
v_call: TRBV20-1
d_call: .
clone_size: .

cdr3_aa: CASSHNLPQGLNSPLHF
cdr3_nt: TGCGCCAGCAGCCACAACCTCCCGCAGGGCCTAAATTCACCCCTCCACTTT
j_call: TRBJ1-6
v_call: TRBV4-1
d_call: .
clone_size: .

cdr3_aa: CASSQDPGLNYEQYF
cdr3_nt: TGTGCCAGCAGCCAAGACCCAGGGCTCAACTACGAGCAGTACTTC
j_call: TRBJ2-7
v_call: TRBV4-2
d_call: .
clone_size: once

cdr3_aa: CASSLGQHWGGSTDTQYF
cdr3_nt: TGTGCCAGCAGCTTGGGCCAACACTGGGGGGGGAGCACAGATACGCAGTATTTT
j_call: TRBJ2-3
v_call: TRBV5-4
d_call: TRBD2
clone_size: .

cdr3_aa: CASSRGGKGGYTF
cdr3_nt: TGTGCCAGCAGTCGCGGGGGGAAAGGCGGCTACACCTTC
j_call: TRBJ1-2
v_call: TRBV28
d_call: .
clone_size: .

cdr3_aa: CASSLASSYEQYF
cdr3_nt: TGTGCCAGCAGTTTAGCGTCCTCCTACGAGCAGTACTTC
j_call: TRBJ2-7
v_call: TRBV27
d_call: .
clone_size: .

cdr3_aa: CASSKGYFDGSPLHF
cdr3_nt: TGTGCCAGCAGTAAGGGGTACTTTGATGGTTCACCCCTCCACTTT
j_call: TRBJ1-6
v_call: TRBV6-5
d_call: .
clone_size: .

cdr3_aa: CASHRESSYNSPLHF
cdr3_nt: TGTGCCAGCCACAGGGAGAGCTCCTATAATTCACCCCTCCACTTT
j_call: TRBJ1-6
v_call: TRBV2
d_call: .
clone_size: .

cdr3_aa: CAWSTQGDQPQHF
cdr3_nt: TGTGCCTGGAGTACCCAGGGTGATCAGCCCCAGCATTTT
j_call: TRBJ1-5
v_call: TRBV30
d_call: .
clone_size: few

cdr3_aa: CASSVGTGGELGGYTF
cdr3_nt: TGTGCCAGCAGCGTCGGGACAGGGGGCGAGTTGGGCGGCTACACCTTC
j_call: TRBJ1-2
v_call: TRBV9
d_call: TRBD1
clone_size: .

cdr3_aa: CASSGATGLDGNEQFF
cdr3_nt: TGTGCCAGCAGTGGAGCAACAGGGCTAGATGGCAATGAGCAGTTCTTC
j_call: TRBJ2-1
v_call: TRBV28
d_call: .
clone_size: .

cdr3_aa: CASLASGANVLTF
cdr3_nt: TGTGCCAGCTTGGCCTCTGGGGCCAACGTCCTGACTTTC
j_call: TRBJ2-6
v_call: TRBV6-5
d_call: .
clone_size: .

cdr3_aa: CASSSAGTARPGGELFF
cdr3_nt: TGTGCCAGCAGCTCGGCCGGGACAGCTAGACCGGGCGGGGAGCTGTTTTTT
j_call: TRBJ2-2
v_call: TRBV7-3
d_call: TRBD1
clone_size: .

cdr3_aa: CAISSRSRSSPLHF
cdr3_nt: TGTGCCATCAGCTCCAGAAGCCGGAGTTCACCCCTCCACTTT
j_call: TRBJ1-6
v_call: TRBV10-3
d_call: .
clone_size: .

cdr3_aa: CASRTITDRQQYGYTF
cdr3_nt: TGTGCCAGCAGAACAATCACGGACAGGCAGCAATATGGCTACACCTTC
j_call: TRBJ1-2
v_call: TRBV5-6
d_call: TRBD1
clone_size: once

cdr3_aa: CAVGRDHGYTF
cdr3_nt: TGTGCCGTGGGGAGGGATCATGGCTACACCTTC
j_call: TRBJ1-2
v_call: TRBV6-5
d_call: .
clone_size: .

cdr3_aa: CASSSGRDSILQETQYF
cdr3_nt: TGTGCCAGCAGTTCAGGAAGGGACAGCATTCTCCAAGAGACCCAGTACTTC
j_call: TRBJ2-5
v_call: TRBV28
d_call: TRBD1
clone_size: .

cdr3_aa: CASSLLQGANSYEQYF
cdr3_nt: TGTGCCAGCTCACTCCTACAGGGTGCGAACTCCTACGAGCAGTACTTC
j_call: TRBJ2-7
v_call: TRBV18
d_call: .
clone_size: .